The entry below gives a single T cell receptor (beta chain) sequence along with its context. The method was immunoSEQ multiplex PCR; TCRdb's version includes in-frame clones alone and lacks a portion of them. Of about 260,000 clones listed, about 89% are singletons. The sample is drawn from a study of blood T cell repertoires in COVID-19. The overall study: Nucleic acid was either cDNA or gDNA, and it came from T cells, B-cell-depleted T cells, or PBMCs.

This CDR3 contains 13 residues. V was clipped by 7 bases and J by 0 bases, with 8 bases between them. CDR1 and CDR2 from the germline V gene are SGDLS and YYNGEE. Source material: peripheral blood. This TCR was recovered from a man aged 35 to 55 who had recovered from COVID-19. The rearrangement uses TRBV9 and TRBJ1-3, with D maybe TRBD1 (5 bases). CDR3: CASRQSSGNTIYF. The CDR3 bases are TGTGCCAGCCGACAGAGCTCTGGAAACACCATATATTTT.